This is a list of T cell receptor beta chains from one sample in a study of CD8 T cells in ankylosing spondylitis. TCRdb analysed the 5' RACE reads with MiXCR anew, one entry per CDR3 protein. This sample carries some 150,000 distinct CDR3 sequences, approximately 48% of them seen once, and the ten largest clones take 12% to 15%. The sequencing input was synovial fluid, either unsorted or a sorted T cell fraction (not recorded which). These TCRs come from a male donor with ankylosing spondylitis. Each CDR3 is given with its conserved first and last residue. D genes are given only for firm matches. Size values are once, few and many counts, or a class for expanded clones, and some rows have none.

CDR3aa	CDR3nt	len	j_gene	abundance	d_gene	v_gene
CAISEDQGPNQPQHF	TGTGCCATCAGTGAGGATCAGGGCCCCAATCAGCCCCAGCATTTT	15	TRBJ1-5	-	-	TRBV10-3
CASSLGQGEVRTEAFF	TGTGCCAGCAGCCTAGGACAGGGTGAAGTACGAACTGAAGCTTTCTTT	16	TRBJ1-1	-	TRBD1	TRBV7-9
CASSYIPGTSGETQYF	TGTGCCAGCAGTTACATCCCCGGGACTAGCGGAGAGACCCAGTACTTC	16	TRBJ2-5	few	TRBD2	TRBV6-5
CASSLSGSSADTQYF	TGTGCCAGCAGCTTAAGCGGGAGTAGCGCAGATACGCAGTATTTT	15	TRBJ2-3	once	TRBD2	TRBV7-3
CASSRGAYEQYF	TGTGCCAGCAGTAGGGGGGCCTACGAGCAGTACTTC	12	TRBJ2-7	many	-	TRBV12-3/TRBV12-4
CASSDRTGTNTGELFF	TGTGCCAGCAGTGACCGGACAGGGACAAACACCGGGGAGCTGTTTTTT	16	TRBJ2-2	-	TRBD1	TRBV2
CASSVRVYQETQYF	TGTGCCAGCAGTGTAAGGGTGTACCAAGAGACCCAGTACTTC	14	TRBJ2-5	-	-	TRBV2
CASSPYDWWTEAFF	TGTGCCAGCAGCCCTTATGATTGGTGGACTGAAGCTTTCTTT	14	TRBJ1-1	-	-	TRBV9
CAISELHRRELDYGYTF	TGTGCCATCAGTGAACTACATCGCCGGGAACTCGACTATGGCTACACCTTC	17	TRBJ1-2	-	-	TRBV10-3
CSASGLAGNNEQFF	TGCAGTGCTAGTGGACTAGCGGGGAACAATGAGCAGTTCTTC	14	TRBJ2-1	-	TRBD2	TRBV20-1
CASSPRWASGPEQFF	TGTGCCAGCAGTCCACGTTGGGCTAGCGGGCCAGAGCAGTTCTTC	15	TRBJ2-1	-	TRBD2	TRBV6-1
CASSPAGDRPYNEQFF	TGTGCCAGCAGCCCCGCCGGGGACAGACCCTACAATGAGCAGTTCTTC	16	TRBJ2-1	few	TRBD1	TRBV12-3/TRBV12-4
CASTQGDGPYEQYF	TGTGCCAGCACCCAAGGGGACGGGCCCTACGAGCAGTACTTC	14	TRBJ2-7	-	-	TRBV7-2
CASSFPGQVQRNGQFF	TGTGCCAGCAGTTTCCCCGGACAGGTGCAACGCAATGGGCAGTTCTTC	16	TRBJ2-1	-	TRBD1	TRBV27
CASSLRTAIRRNSPLHF	TGTGCCAGCAGCTTGCGGACCGCTATTCGTCGTAATTCACCCCTCCACTTT	17	TRBJ1-6	-	-	TRBV5-6
CASSVESFSVLDTQYF	TGTGCCAGCAGCGTAGAGTCCTTTTCAGTATTGGATACGCAGTATTTT	16	TRBJ2-3	-	-	TRBV9
CASSLWAQGARTF	-	13	TRBJ1-2	-	-	TRBV27
CASSYRLAGGTGELFF	TGTGCCAGCAGTTACCGACTAGCGGGGGGGACCGGGGAGCTGTTTTTT	16	TRBJ2-2	-	TRBD2	TRBV6-5
CASSAYSGTGVSYEQYF	TGTGCCAGCAGCGCCTACTCCGGGACAGGGGTGTCCTACGAGCAGTACTTC	17	TRBJ2-7	few	TRBD1	TRBV7-2
CASSLGVPGVAFF	TGTGCCAGCAGCTTAGGAGTCCCGGGCGTCGCTTTCTTT	13	TRBJ1-1	-	-	TRBV7-3
CASSYEFVGGRETQYF	TGTGCCAGCAGTTACGAATTTGTTGGAGGGCGGGAGACCCAGTACTTC	16	TRBJ2-5	few	-	TRBV6-5
CASSQQGAYGYTF	TGCGCCAGCAGCCAACAGGGGGCCTATGGCTACACCTTC	13	TRBJ1-2	-	TRBD1	TRBV4-1
CASSWKGEYNEQFF	TGTGCCAGCAGTTGGAAGGGGGAGTACAATGAGCAGTTCTTC	14	TRBJ2-1	many	-	TRBV6-2/TRBV6-3
CSARLRGKETQYF	TGCAGTGCTAGGTTACGGGGGAAGGAGACCCAGTACTTC	13	TRBJ2-5	-	-	TRBV20-1
CASSEFQRVGKETQYF	TGTGCCAGCAGTGAATTTCAGCGGGTGGGAAAAGAGACCCAGTACTTC	16	TRBJ2-5	once	-	TRBV25-1
CASSSGAGLSYGYTF	TGTGCCAGCAGCTCGGGGGCAGGGCTATCCTATGGCTACACCTTC	15	TRBJ1-2	-	-	TRBV7-9
CASHPGRGTEAFF	TGTGCCAGCCACCCAGGGAGAGGCACTGAAGCTTTCTTT	13	TRBJ1-1	many	-	TRBV5-4
CASRTGGYPYEQYF	TGTGCCAGCAGGACAGGGGGCTACCCCTACGAGCAGTACTTC	14	TRBJ2-7	-	TRBD1	TRBV25-1
CASSQRTVNTEAFF	TGCGCCAGCAGCCAAAGGACGGTGAACACTGAAGCTTTCTTT	14	TRBJ1-1	-	-	TRBV4-3
CATHGGGNYEQYF	TGTGCCACCCATGGCGGGGGAAACTACGAGCAGTACTTC	13	TRBJ2-7	-	TRBD2	TRBV28
CASSLISYSNQPQHF	TGTGCCAGCAGCTTAATAAGCTATAGCAATCAGCCCCAGCATTTT	15	TRBJ1-5	few	-	TRBV7-8
CASSELAGANVLTF	TGTGCCAGCAGTGAACTGGCTGGGGCCAACGTCCTGACTTTC	14	TRBJ2-6	-	-	TRBV6-1
CATSRDPGTGADTQYF	TGTGCCACCAGCAGAGATCCCGGGACAGGAGCAGATACGCAGTATTTT	16	TRBJ2-3	many	TRBD1	TRBV15
CASSPSGSSGELFF	TGTGCCAGTAGTCCCTCAGGAAGTTCCGGGGAGCTGTTTTTT	14	TRBJ2-2	-	-	TRBV19
CASSQEWTGGDYGYTF	TGCGCCAGCAGCCAAGAGTGGACAGGGGGCGACTATGGCTACACCTTC	16	TRBJ1-2	-	TRBD1	TRBV4-1
CASSPSRQGARTQYF	TGTGCCAGCTCACCATCGCGACAGGGGGCGCGGACCCAGTACTTC	15	TRBJ2-5	-	TRBD1	TRBV18
CASSVRGLSSPLHF	TGTGCCAGCAGCGTTCGGGGTCTTAGTTCACCCCTCCACTTT	14	TRBJ1-6	-	-	TRBV9
CASSSPGGRLNTEAFF	TGTGCCAGCAGCTCCCCAGGGGGCCGTCTCAACACTGAAGCTTTCTTT	16	TRBJ1-1	-	TRBD1	TRBV7-9
CASSLAGTGTEPQHF	TGTGCCAGCAGCTTAGCGGGTACGGGGACTGAGCCCCAGCATTTT	15	TRBJ1-5	-	-	TRBV7-8
CASSLEWYLSNEKLFF	TGTGCCAGCAGTTTAGAGTGGTATCTCTCTAATGAAAAACTGTTTTTT	16	TRBJ1-4	-	-	TRBV28
CASSYSPTSGRHNEQFF	TGTGCCAGCAGTTACTCCCCGACTAGCGGGAGGCACAATGAGCAGTTCTTC	17	TRBJ2-1	few	TRBD2	TRBV6-5
CASSQGKETQYF	TGCGCCAGCAGCCAAGGAAAAGAGACCCAGTACTTC	12	TRBJ2-5	-	-	TRBV4-1
CASTPVGLAGYNEQFF	TGCGCCAGCACCCCAGTGGGACTAGCGGGCTACAATGAGCAGTTCTTC	16	TRBJ2-1	once	TRBD2	TRBV5-1
CSARGLDNYEQYF	TGCAGCGCCAGGGGGCTAGACAACTACGAGCAGTACTTC	13	TRBJ2-7	-	TRBD1	TRBV29-1
CASSAWWDRGLRYGYTF	TGTGCCAGCAGTGCTTGGTGGGACAGGGGGCTTCGTTATGGCTACACCTTC	17	TRBJ1-2	-	TRBD1	TRBV25-1
CASTQGLAGSGELFF	TGTGCCAGCACCCAGGGACTAGCGGGATCCGGGGAGCTGTTTTTT	15	TRBJ2-2	-	TRBD2	TRBV7-9
CAISESGAGLSDQPQHF	TGTGCCATCAGTGAGTCTGGGGCAGGTCTTTCGGATCAGCCCCAGCATTTT	17	TRBJ1-5	few	-	TRBV10-3
CASSPSLGYEQYF	TGTGCCAGCAGCCCAAGTCTCGGCTACGAGCAGTACTTC	13	TRBJ2-7	-	-	TRBV12-3/TRBV12-4
CASSHTLAGVSEQYF	TGCGCCAGCAGCCACACACTAGCGGGAGTATCCGAGCAGTACTTC	15	TRBJ2-7	-	TRBD2	TRBV4-3
CATSRDSEDSYYEQYF	TGTGCCACCAGCAGAGATAGTGAGGACAGTTACTACGAGCAGTACTTC	16	TRBJ2-7	few	-	TRBV15